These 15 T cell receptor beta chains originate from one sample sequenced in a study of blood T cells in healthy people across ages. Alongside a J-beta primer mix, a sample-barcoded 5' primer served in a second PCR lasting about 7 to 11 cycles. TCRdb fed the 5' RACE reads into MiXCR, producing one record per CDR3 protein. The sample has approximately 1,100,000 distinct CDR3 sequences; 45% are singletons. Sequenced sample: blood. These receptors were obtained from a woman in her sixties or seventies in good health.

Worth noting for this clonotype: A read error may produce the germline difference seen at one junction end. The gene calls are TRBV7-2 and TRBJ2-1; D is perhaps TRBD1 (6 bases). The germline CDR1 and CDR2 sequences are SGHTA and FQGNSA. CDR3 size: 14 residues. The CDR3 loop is CASSVARGRNEQFF. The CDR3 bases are TGTGCCAGCAGCGTAGCCAGGGGAAGGAATGAGCAGTTCTTC.

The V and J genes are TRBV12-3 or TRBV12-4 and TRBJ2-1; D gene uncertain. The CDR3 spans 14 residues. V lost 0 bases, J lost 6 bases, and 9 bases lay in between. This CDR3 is CASSLAPTSNEQFF. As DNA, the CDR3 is TGTGCCAGCAGTTTAGCCCCTACCTCCAATGAGCAGTTCTTC.

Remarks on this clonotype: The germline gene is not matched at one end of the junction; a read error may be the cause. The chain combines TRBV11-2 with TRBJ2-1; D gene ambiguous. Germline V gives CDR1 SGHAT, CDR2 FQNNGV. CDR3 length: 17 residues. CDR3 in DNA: TGTGCCAGCAGCCGACTTATCAGGTCTGCCTACTACAATGAGCCGTTCTTC. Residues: CASSRLIRSAYYNEPFF.

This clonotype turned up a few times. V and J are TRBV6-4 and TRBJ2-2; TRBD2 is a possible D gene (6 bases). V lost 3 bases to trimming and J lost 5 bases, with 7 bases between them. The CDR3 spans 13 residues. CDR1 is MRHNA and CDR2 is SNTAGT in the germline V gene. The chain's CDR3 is CASSERETGELFF. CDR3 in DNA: TGTGCCAGCAGTGAACGGGAGACCGGGGAGCTGTTTTTT.

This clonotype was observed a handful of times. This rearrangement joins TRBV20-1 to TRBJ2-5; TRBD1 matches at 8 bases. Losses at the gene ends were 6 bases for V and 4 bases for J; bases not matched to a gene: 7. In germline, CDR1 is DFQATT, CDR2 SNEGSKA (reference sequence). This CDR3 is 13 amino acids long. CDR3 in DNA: TGCAGTGCGTACACAGGGGGAAGAGAGACCCAGTACTTC. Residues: CSAYTGGRETQYF.

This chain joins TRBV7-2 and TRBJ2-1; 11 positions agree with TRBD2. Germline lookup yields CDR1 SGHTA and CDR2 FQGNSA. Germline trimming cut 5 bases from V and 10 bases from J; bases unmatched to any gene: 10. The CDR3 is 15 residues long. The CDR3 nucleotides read TGTGCCAGCAGCCCCCTTAGCGGGAGGGTCCGCGAGCAGTTCTTC. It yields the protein CASSPLSGRVREQFF.

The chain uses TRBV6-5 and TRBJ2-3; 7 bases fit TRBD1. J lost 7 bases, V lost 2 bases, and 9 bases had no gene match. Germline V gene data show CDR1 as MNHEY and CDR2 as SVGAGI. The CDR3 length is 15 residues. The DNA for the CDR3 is TGTGCCAGCAGTTACGGGTTGACAGGGTCAAATACGCAGTATTTT. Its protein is CASSYGLTGSNTQYF.

CDR3 protein: CASNNRGSYEQYF. The DNA for the CDR3 is TGTGCCAGCAATAACAGGGGGAGCTACGAGCAGTACTTC. The chain recombines TRBV6-1 with TRBJ2-7, with 8 positions matching TRBD1. V shed 7 bases and J 3 bases; nucleotides not matched to a gene: 5. The germline V gene has CDR1 MNHNS and CDR2 SASEGT. This CDR3 is built from 13 residues.

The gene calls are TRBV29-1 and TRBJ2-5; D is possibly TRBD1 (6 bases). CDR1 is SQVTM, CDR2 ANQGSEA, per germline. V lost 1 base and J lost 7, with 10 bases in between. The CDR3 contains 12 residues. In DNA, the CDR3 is TGCAGCGTTGAAGGGGGGCGCGGGACCCAGTACTTC. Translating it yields CSVEGGRGTQYF.

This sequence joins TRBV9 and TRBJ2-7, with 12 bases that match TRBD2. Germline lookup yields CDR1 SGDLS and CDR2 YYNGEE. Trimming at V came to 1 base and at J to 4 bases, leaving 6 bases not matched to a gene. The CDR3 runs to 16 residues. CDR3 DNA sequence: TGTGCCAGCAGCGTAACGCCCACTAGCGGGAGGTACGAGCAGTACTTC. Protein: CASSVTPTSGRYEQYF.

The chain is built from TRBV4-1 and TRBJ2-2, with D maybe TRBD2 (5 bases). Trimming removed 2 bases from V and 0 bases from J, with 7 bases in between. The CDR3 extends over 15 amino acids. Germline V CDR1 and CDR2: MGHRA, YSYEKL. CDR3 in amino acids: CASSQPGTNTGELFF. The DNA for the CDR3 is TGCGCCAGCAGCCAACCGGGGACGAACACCGGGGAGCTGTTTTTT.

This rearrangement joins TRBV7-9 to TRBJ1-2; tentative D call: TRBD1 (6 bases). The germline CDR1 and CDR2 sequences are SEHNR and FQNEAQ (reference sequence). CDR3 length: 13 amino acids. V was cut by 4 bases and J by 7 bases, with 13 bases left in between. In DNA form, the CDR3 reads TGTGCCAGCAGCTCAGGAGGGGGTCGTGGCTACACCTTC. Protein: CASSSGGGRGYTF.

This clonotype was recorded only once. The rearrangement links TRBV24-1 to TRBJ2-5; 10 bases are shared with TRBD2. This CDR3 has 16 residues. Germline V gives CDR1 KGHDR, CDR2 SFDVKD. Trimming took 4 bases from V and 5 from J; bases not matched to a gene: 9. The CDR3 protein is CATSDSYPAGGETQYF. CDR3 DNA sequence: TGTGCCACCAGTGACTCCTACCCAGCGGGAGGGGAGACCCAGTACTTC.

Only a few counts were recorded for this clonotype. For the CDR3, the DNA is TGTGCCAGTAACATGCAGGGAAGTGAAAAACTGTTTTTT. Its protein product is CASNMQGSEKLFF. The rearrangement links TRBV19 to TRBJ1-4; maybe TRBD1 (5 bases). Trimming removed 7 bases at V and 7 bases at J, with 13 bases between. CDR1 and CDR2 (germline): LNHDA, SQIVND (reference sequence). This CDR3 has 13 amino acids.

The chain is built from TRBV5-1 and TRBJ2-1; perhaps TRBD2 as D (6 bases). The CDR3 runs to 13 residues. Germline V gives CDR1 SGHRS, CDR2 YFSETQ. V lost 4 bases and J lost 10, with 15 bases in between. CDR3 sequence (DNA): TGCGCCAGCAGCGCCCCCCAGGGAGGAGAGCAGTTCTTC. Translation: CASSAPQGGEQFF.